The entry below gives a single T cell receptor beta chain sequence along with its context. Not a single patient had been given any form of treatment at any point before undergoing thyroid surgery. The data stem from a study of metastatic and nonmetastatic thyroid tumors. Study-wide context: Across peripheral blood and tumor or nodule tissue samples taken from malignant and benign thyroid patients, the repertoires were compared with one another.

Germline CDR1 reads KGHSH; CDR2 reads LQKENI. This CDR3 has 16 residues. Losses at the gene ends were 1 base for V and 2 bases for J; bases not matched to a gene: 6. As handled by the study authors: A classifier of distant metastasis in papillary thyroid cancer was built from CDR3 differences (across clinicopathological groups). TCRdb re-called the PCR reads via MiXCR. TCRdb assigned the V and J calls; the authors' analysis was not used. The data hold roughly 20,000 clones, with roughly a quarter observed a single time. The V call is TRBV18, the J call TRBJ1-2; 8 bases line up with TRBD1. The sequence was collected from a female donor with papillary thyroid cancer or a benign thyroid nodule (not recorded which). Some clones in this sample may be carry-over from other donors' samples. Material: blood. The CDR3 protein is CASSPLVQGENYGYTF. CDR3 nucleotides: TGTGCCAGCTCACCACTGGTACAGGGGGAGAACTATGGCTACACCTTC.